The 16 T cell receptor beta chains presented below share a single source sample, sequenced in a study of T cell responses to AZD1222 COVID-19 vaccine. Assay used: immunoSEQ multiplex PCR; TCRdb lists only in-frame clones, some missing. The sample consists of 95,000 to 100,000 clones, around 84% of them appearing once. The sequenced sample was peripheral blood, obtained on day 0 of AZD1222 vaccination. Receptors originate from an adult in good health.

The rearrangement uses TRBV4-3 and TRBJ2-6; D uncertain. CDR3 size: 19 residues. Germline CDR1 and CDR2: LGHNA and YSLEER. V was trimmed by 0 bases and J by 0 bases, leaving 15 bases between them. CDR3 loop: CASSQDITHHTSGANVLTF. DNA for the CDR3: TGCGCCAGCAGCCAAGATATAACACACCATACCTCTGGGGCCAACGTCCTGACTTTC.

CDR3 bases: TGTGCCAGCAGCTTAGCAAAGAGGGGAGCGGGAGTTCGAGATACGCAGTATTTT. Translating it yields CASSLAKRGAGVRDTQYF. The chain couples TRBV7-9 to TRBJ2-3, with 8 nucleotides matching TRBD2. Trimming took 0 bases from V and 5 from J; bases not matched to a gene: 13. CDR1 and CDR2 (germline): SEHNR, FQNEAQ (reference sequence). The CDR3 consists of 18 residues. Combining the CDR3 with reference TRBV7-9 and TRBJ2-3 gives the whole variable domain DTGVSQNPRHKITKRGQNVTFRCDPISEHNRLYWYRQTLGQGPEFLTYFQNEAQLEKSRLLSDRFSAERPKGSFSTLEIQRTEQGDSAMYLCASSLAKRGAGVRDTQYFGPGTRLTVL.

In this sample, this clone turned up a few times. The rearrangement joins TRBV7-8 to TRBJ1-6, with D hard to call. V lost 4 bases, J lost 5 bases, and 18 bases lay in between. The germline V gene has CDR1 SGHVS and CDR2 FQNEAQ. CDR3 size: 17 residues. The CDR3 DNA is TGTGCCAGCAGCTCCCCTCGAGGGCCAGGCAATAATTCACCCCTCCACTTT. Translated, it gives CASSSPRGPGNNSPLHF. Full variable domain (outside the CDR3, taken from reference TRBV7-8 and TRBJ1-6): GAGVSQSPRYKVAKRGQDVALRCDPISGHVSLFWYQQALGQGPEFLTYFQNEAQLDKSGLPSDRFFAERPEGSVSTLKIQRTQQEDSAVYLCASSSPRGPGNNSPLHFGNGTRLTVT.

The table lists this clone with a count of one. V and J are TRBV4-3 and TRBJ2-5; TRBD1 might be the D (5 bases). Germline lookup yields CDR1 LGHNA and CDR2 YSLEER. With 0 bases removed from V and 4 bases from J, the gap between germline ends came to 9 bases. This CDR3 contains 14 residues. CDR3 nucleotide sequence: TGCGCCAGCAGCCAAGATCAGGGTGGAGAGACCCAGTACTTC. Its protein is CASSQDQGGETQYF.

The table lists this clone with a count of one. CDR3 region: CASSFGLDRAGELFF. The CDR3 DNA follows: TGTGCCAGCAGCTTTGGTCTCGACAGGGCCGGGGAGCTGTTTTTT. The V and J genes are TRBV7-9 and TRBJ2-2; 7 positions match TRBD1. This CDR3 spans 15 amino acids. Germline CDR1 reads SEHNR; CDR2 reads FQNEAQ (reference sequence). V dropped 3 bases and J dropped 6; count of bases not matched to a gene: 7.

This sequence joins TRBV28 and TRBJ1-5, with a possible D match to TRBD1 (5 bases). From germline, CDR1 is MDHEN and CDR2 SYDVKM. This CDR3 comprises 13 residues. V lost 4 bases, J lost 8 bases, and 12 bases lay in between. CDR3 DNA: TGTGCCAGCAGTTCCCAAGGGGATAAGCCCCAGCATTTT. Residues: CASSSQGDKPQHF.

The CDR3 DNA sequence: TGTGCCATCAGCCGCGACGGGGTATGGGGCTACACCTTC. It encodes CAISRDGVWGYTF. This chain connects TRBV10-3 to TRBJ1-2; D call uncertain. The CDR3 spans 13 residues. V dropped 6 bases and J dropped 8 bases, with 16 bases sitting between them. The germline V gene encodes CDR1 ENHRY and CDR2 SYGVKD.

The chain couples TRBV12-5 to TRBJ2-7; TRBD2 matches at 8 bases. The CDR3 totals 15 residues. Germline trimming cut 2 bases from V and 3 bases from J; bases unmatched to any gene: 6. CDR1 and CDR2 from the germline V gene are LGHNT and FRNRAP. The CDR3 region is CASGLPSGGCYEQYF. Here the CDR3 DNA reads TGTGCTAGTGGTTTGCCCAGCGGGGGCTGCTACGAGCAGTACTTC.

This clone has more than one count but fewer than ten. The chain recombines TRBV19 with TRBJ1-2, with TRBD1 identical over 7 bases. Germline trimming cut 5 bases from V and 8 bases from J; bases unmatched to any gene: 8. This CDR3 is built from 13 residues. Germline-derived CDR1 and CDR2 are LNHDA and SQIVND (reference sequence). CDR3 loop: CASSSTGSVGYTF. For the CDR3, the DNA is TGTGCCAGTAGTTCGACAGGGTCTGTGGGCTACACCTTC.

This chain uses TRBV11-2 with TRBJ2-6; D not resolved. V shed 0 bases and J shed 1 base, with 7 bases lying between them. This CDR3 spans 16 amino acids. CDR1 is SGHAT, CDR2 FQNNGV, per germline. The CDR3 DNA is TGTGCCAGCAGCTTAGATCGGCAATCTGGGGCCAACGTCCTGACTTTC. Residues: CASSLDRQSGANVLTF. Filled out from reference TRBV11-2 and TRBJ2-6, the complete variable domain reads EAGVAQSPRYKIIEKRQSVAFWCNPISGHATLYWYQQILGQGPKLLIQFQNNGVVDDSQLPKDRFSAERLKGVDSTLKIQPAKLEDSAVYLCASSLDRQSGANVLTFGAGSRLTVL.

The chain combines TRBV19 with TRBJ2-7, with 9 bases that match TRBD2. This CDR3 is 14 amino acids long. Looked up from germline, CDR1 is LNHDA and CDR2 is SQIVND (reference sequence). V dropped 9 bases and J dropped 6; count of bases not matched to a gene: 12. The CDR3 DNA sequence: TGTGCCAGCGGGACTAGCAGTGGATCCAGCGAGCAGTACTTC. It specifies CASGTSSGSSEQYF.

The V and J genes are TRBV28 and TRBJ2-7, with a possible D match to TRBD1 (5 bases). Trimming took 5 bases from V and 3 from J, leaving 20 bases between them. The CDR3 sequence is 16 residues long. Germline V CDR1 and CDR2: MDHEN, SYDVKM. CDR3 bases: TGTGCCAGCAGTCACCCGCTCCAGGGCCCTCGCTACGAGCAGTACTTC. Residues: CASSHPLQGPRYEQYF. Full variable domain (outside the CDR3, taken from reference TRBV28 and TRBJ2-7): DVKVTQSSRYLVKRTGEKVFLECVQDMDHENMFWYRQDPGLGLRLIYFSYDVKMKEKGDIPEGYSVSREKKERFSLILESASTNQTSMYLCASSHPLQGPRYEQYFGPGTRLTVT.

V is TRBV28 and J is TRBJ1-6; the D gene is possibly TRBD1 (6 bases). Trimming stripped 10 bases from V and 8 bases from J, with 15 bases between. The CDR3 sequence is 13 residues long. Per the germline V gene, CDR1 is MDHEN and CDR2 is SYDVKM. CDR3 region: CATLGGPDSPLHF. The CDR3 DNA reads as TGTGCCACCCTGGGGGGGCCTGATTCACCCCTCCACTTT.

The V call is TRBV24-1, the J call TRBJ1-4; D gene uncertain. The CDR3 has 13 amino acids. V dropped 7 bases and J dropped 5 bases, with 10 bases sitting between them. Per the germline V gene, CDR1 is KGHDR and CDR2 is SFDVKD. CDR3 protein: CATSDQYNEKLFF. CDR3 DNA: TGTGCCACCAGCGACCAGTACAATGAAAAACTGTTTTTT.

The CDR3 bases are TGTGCCAGCAGCCAGACAGGGAGCTCCTACAATGAGCAGTTCTTC. It translates to CASSQTGSSYNEQFF. The chain recombines TRBV7-2 with TRBJ2-1, with TRBD1 matching over 7 bases. CDR1 and CDR2 from the germline V gene are SGHTA and FQGNSA. The CDR3 loop spans 15 amino acids. With 5 bases clipped from V and 0 bases from J, the junction kept 4 bases outside the gene matches.

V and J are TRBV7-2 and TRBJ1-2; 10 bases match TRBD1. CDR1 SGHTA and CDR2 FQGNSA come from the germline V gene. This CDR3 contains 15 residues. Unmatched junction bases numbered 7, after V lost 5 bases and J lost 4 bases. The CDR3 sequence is CASSDGTGAGYGYTF. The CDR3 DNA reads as TGTGCCAGCAGCGACGGGACAGGGGCTGGCTATGGCTACACCTTC.